Only a few counts were recorded for the clone carrying this T cell receptor beta chain. The antigen is undetermined. This record comes from a study of cytomegalovirus exposure and HLA in healthy donors. Study-level background: A prior study identified approximately 110 million unique TCR beta sequences from some 200 million T cells. Ancestry clustering placed roughly 86% of approximately 420 genotyped donors in the Caucasian-associated cluster. Study-wide findings and caveats: TCR beta V- and J-gene trimming, according to a later analysis, was linked to a missense DCLRE1C variant. It was assumed in the presence/absence analyses that sequencing depth was roughly uniform across donors.

The PCR contained 60 Vbeta and 13 Jbeta primers. Using immunoSEQ multiplex PCR, the repertoire was profiled, and TCRdb retains in-frame clones only, with some absent. This sample carries 150,000 or so clones, about 82% of them seen once, and the ten largest clones take 1%. The receptor comes from a woman aged 45-65 years in good health and CMV-seropositive. Input material: PBMCs.

For the CDR3, the DNA is TGCGCCAGCAGCCGGGAAGGGACAGGGTCTAACTATGGCTACACCTTC. It translates to CASSREGTGSNYGYTF. The gene calls are TRBV5-1 and TRBJ1-2; 9 bases agree with TRBD1. This CDR3 is 16 amino acids long. V trimming: 4 bases; J trimming: 0 bases; junction bases outside the gene matches: 7. Looked up from germline, CDR1 is SGHRS and CDR2 is YFSETQ. Supplemented by reference TRBV5-1 and TRBJ1-2, the full variable domain reads KAGVTQTPRYLIKTRGQQVTLSCSPISGHRSVSWYQQTPGQGLQFLFEYFSETQRNKGNFPGRFSGRQFSNSRSEMNVSTLELGDSALYLCASSREGTGSNYGYTFGSGTRLTVV.